The clone carrying this TCR beta chain was observed a handful of times. Its antigen remains unknown. The sample belongs to a study of T cell repertoires in cytomegalovirus infection. Study background: Well-studied HLA-B-restricted epitopes and recently identified HLA-C-restricted epitopes of CMV were both used in the study. In public TCR beta signatures, there were indications of both CMV infection and matching HLA type. The study, taken as a whole, reports: There were HLA-C-restricted CMV-specific TCR beta clonotypes dominating the ex vivo response. Cumulative public TCR beta family frequency identified CMV carriers with the relevant HLA.

One entry per CDR3 protein results from TCRdb running MiXCR on the reads. The repertoire consists of about 500,000 distinct CDR3 sequences, with roughly a third occurring once and the leading ten covering about a sixth. Sequencing used cultured PBMCs, obtained from culture after CMV antigen stimulation. This TCR was sampled from a human donor in good health (CMV status not recorded). Some clones in this sample may be carry-over from other donors' samples.

This chain's CDR3 is CASSQEFGGSGSSYNEQFF. The CDR3 DNA reads TGCGCCAGCAGCCAAGAATTCGGGGGTAGCGGGAGCTCCTACAATGAGCAGTTCTTC. This rearrangement joins TRBV4-3 to TRBJ2-1, with 9 bases identical to TRBD2. With 0 bases clipped from V and 0 bases from J, the junction kept 9 bases outside the gene matches. CDR1 LGHNA and CDR2 YSLEER come from the germline V gene. The CDR3 spans 19 residues.